Listed below are T cell receptor beta chains from one sample, sequenced in a study of Ad26.COV2.S vaccination and SARS-CoV-2 variants. The data were produced by immunoSEQ multiplex PCR, yet TCRdb's version contains in-frame clones alone and is incomplete. The table lists 300,000 to 400,000 clones, roughly 90% of them singletons. Here the sequenced sample was peripheral blood, taken in a trial of Ad26.COV2.S vaccine versus placebo. All receptors derive from a person between 18 and 60 years old who received the Ad26.COV2.S COVID-19 vaccine or a placebo. Both conserved end residues are part of each CDR3. A D gene is named only where the DNA matches it firmly. Clone size is not always given. Where it is, it says once, few, many or a class for expanded clones.

>TRBD2|TRBV5-1|NA|TRBJ2-7
TGCGCCAGCAGACGGAGCAGCGGGAGGGCCTACGAGCAGTACTTC
CASRRSSGRAYEQYF
>NA|TRBV18|NA|TRBJ2-5
TGTGCCAGCTCACCACAGGCCCGAGGGGAGACCCAGTACTTC
CASSPQARGETQYF
>NA|TRBV3-1/TRBV3-2|NA|TRBJ1-4
TGTGCCAGCAGTCTTGCCCCAGGGGCCAATGAAAAACTGTTTTTT
CASSLAPGANEKLFF
>TRBD1|TRBV20-1|NA|TRBJ2-7
TGCAGTGCTAATGACAGGGTTACCGAGCAGTACTTC
CSANDRVTEQYF
>TRBD2|TRBV27|NA|TRBJ2-1
TGTGCCAGCAGTTTTAGCGGGAGCTCCTACAATGAGCAGTTCTTC
CASSFSGSSYNEQFF
>TRBD1|TRBV27|NA|TRBJ1-6
TGTGCCAGCAGCTTCATCAGACAGGGAGGGGGATCACCCCTCCACTTT
CASSFIRQGGGSPLHF
>TRBD2|TRBV18|NA|TRBJ2-3
TGTGCCAGCTCACCGACTAGCGGGGGGTCCCCAGATACGCAGTATTTT
CASSPTSGGSPDTQYF
>TRBD2|TRBV25-1|NA|TRBJ2-3
TGTGCCAGCAGTGACGTACTAGCGGCAGATACGCAGTATTTT
CASSDVLAADTQYF
>NA|TRBV5-6|NA|TRBJ1-3
TGTGCCAGCAGCTTACAGGGAAGATCTGGAAACACCATATATTTT
CASSLQGRSGNTIYF
>TRBD2|TRBV4-3|many|TRBJ2-1
TGCGCCAGCAGCCCTGGACTAGCGGATTACAATGAGCAGTTCTTC
CASSPGLADYNEQFF
>TRBD2|TRBV7-2|NA|TRBJ2-1
TGTGCCAGCAGCTTAGATAGTAGCGGGAGTTATAATGAGCAGTTCTTC
CASSLDSSGSYNEQFF
>NA|TRBV3-1/TRBV3-2|NA|TRBJ1-1
TGTGCCAGCAGCCAAGTACAGGGCGGCGCTGAAGCTTTCTTT
CASSQVQGGAEAFF
>NA|TRBV12-3/TRBV12-4|NA|TRBJ1-1
TGTGCCAGCAGTTTAGGGCAGGGGTTAGAAGCTTTCTTT
CASSLGQGLEAFF
>NA|TRBV28|NA|TRBJ1-4
TGTGCCACCGGGACCCTGGGAGAAAAACTGTTTTTT
CATGTLGEKLFF
>TRBD1|TRBV28|NA|TRBJ1-5
TGTGCCAGCAGTCCCGGGACAGGCCTCTATCAGCCCCAGCATTTT
CASSPGTGLYQPQHF
>NA|TRBV10-3|NA|TRBJ1-1
TGTGCCATCACCCCAGGACCGAACACTGAAGCTTTCTTT
CAITPGPNTEAFF
>NA|TRBV24-1|NA|TRBJ2-5
TGTGCCACCAGTGATGGGGGCAGGGGCGAGACCCAGTACTTC
CATSDGGRGETQYF
>NA|TRBV4-3|NA|TRBJ1-4
TGCGCCAGCAGCCTGGGGAGGGGGGGTAATGAAAAACTGTTTTTT
CASSLGRGGNEKLFF
>NA|TRBV19|once|TRBJ2-3
TGTGCCAGTAGAACAGGGTCGCGTACGAGCACAGATACGCAGTATTTT
CASRTGSRTSTDTQYF
>NA|TRBV10-3|NA|TRBJ2-3
TGTGCCATCAAGTCGACTATGACAGATACGCAGTATTTT
CAIKSTMTDTQYF
>TRBD1|TRBV7-2|NA|TRBJ2-1
TGTGCCAGCATCGCCGGGACAGGGGGTTATGAGCAGTTCTTC
CASIAGTGGYEQFF
>NA|TRBV29-1|NA|TRBJ1-1
TGCAGCGTTCTTCACTGGAACACTGAAGCTTTCTTT
CSVLHWNTEAFF
>NA|TRBV7-2|NA|TRBJ1-5
TGTGCCAGCAGCTTAGCAATGGCAGGGATTCAGCCCCAGCATTTT
CASSLAMAGIQPQHF
>NA|TRBV28|NA|TRBJ1-1
TGTGCCAGCAATGGGAACACTGAAGCTTTCTTT
CASNGNTEAFF
>TRBD2|TRBV7-2|NA|TRBJ2-7
TGTGCCAGCAGCTTACGGGAACTAGCGGGAGCCTACGAGCAGTACTTC
CASSLRELAGAYEQYF
>NA|TRBV23-1|NA|TRBJ1-5
TGCGCCAGCAGTAGCAGGGATCAGCCCCAGCATTTT
CASSSRDQPQHF
>NA|TRBV7-9|NA|TRBJ2-7
TGTGCCAGCAGCTTAGTTATCGGGGGTCCCAGGTCCTACGAGCAGTACTTC
CASSLVIGGPRSYEQYF
>NA|TRBV27|NA|TRBJ1-1
TGTGCCAGCAGTGCTCGAAGGTGGGGAGCAGGTGAAGCTTTCTTT
CASSARRWGAGEAFF
>TRBD2|TRBV7-8|NA|TRBJ2-1
TGTGCCAGCAGCTTATCGGCTAGCGGGGGGCAGAGCTCCTACAATGAGCAGTTCTTC
CASSLSASGGQSSYNEQFF
>NA|TRBV24-1|NA|TRBJ2-1
TGTGCCACCAGCGCCTTCAATGAGCAGTTCTTC
CATSAFNEQFF
>TRBD1|TRBV6-5|once|TRBJ2-5
TGTGCCAGCAGTCGAGACAGGGTGGAAGAGACCCAGTACTTC
CASSRDRVEETQYF
>NA|TRBV13|NA|TRBJ2-5
TGTGCCAGCAGCTTAGGCTTCGGGGGGACCCAGTACTTC
CASSLGFGGTQYF
>TRBD2|TRBV28|NA|TRBJ2-2
TGTGCCAGCAGTTTTATAGCGGGGGTGTTTAACACCGGGGAGCTGTTTTTT
CASSFIAGVFNTGELFF
>NA|TRBV7-3|NA|TRBJ2-1
TGTGCCAGCAGCTTACCGGGACCGTACAATGAGCAGTTCTTC
CASSLPGPYNEQFF
>NA|TRBV6-6|NA|TRBJ2-5
TGTGCCAGCAGTTACGCGGGGCCAAACCGGTGGACCCAGTACTTC
CASSYAGPNRWTQYF
>TRBD2|TRBV11-2|NA|TRBJ2-7
TGTGCCAGCAGCTTTTACAGCGGGAGGGGCTACGAGCAGTACTTC
CASSFYSGRGYEQYF
>NA|TRBV11-2|NA|TRBJ1-3
TGTGCCAGCAGCTTAGATAGGACCGGGAGCTCTGGAAACACCATATATTTT
CASSLDRTGSSGNTIYF
>TRBD1|TRBV28|NA|TRBJ1-3
TGTGCCAGCGGGACAGGGTGGTATTCCGGTGGCTCTGGAAACACCATATATTTT
CASGTGWYSGGSGNTIYF
>NA|TRBV9|NA|TRBJ1-1
TGTGCCAGCAGCGTCCGGGCAGGGAACACTGAAGCTTTCTTT
CASSVRAGNTEAFF
>TRBD2|TRBV29-1|NA|TRBJ2-1
TGCAGCGTGGAGCGGGGGGGCCTCGGTGAGCAGTTCTTC
CSVERGGLGEQFF
>TRBD1|TRBV2|few|TRBJ1-1
TGTGCCAGCAGTCCTTTGACAGGGGACACTGAAGCTTTCTTT
CASSPLTGDTEAFF
>TRBD2|TRBV9|NA|TRBJ2-3
TGTGCCAGCAGCGTAGGGGGGACTAGAGGTGCCCCCACAGATACGCAGTATTTT
CASSVGGTRGAPTDTQYF
>TRBD1|TRBV28|NA|TRBJ1-2
TGTGCCAGCAGGTCTACAGGGGTGGGCTATGGCTACACCTTC
CASRSTGVGYGYTF
>NA|TRBV28|NA|TRBJ2-5
TGTGCCAGCAGTCCGGGGGACCCCTCCGGCAGGGAGACCCAGTACTTC
CASSPGDPSGRETQYF
>NA|TRBV30|NA|TRBJ2-5
TGTGCCTGGAGTGTGGCGGAGACCCAGTACTTC
CAWSVAETQYF
>TRBD2|TRBV19|NA|TRBJ2-3
TGTGCCAGTAGTAGCGTACTAGCGGGGAACGCAGATACGCAGTATTTT
CASSSVLAGNADTQYF
>NA|TRBV29-1|NA|TRBJ2-3
TGCAGCGTTTTAACAGGGCCAGATACGCAGTATTTT
CSVLTGPDTQYF
>NA|TRBV19|NA|TRBJ1-1
TGTGCCAGTAGTCCCGGCGACAGGACGAACACTGAAGCTTTCTTT
CASSPGDRTNTEAFF
>NA|TRBV18|NA|TRBJ2-6
TGTGCCAGCTCAACCACGGAGGGCCCTGGGGCCAACGTCCTGACTTTC
CASSTTEGPGANVLTF
>NA|TRBV5-7|NA|TRBJ1-2
TGTGCCAGCAGCTTTGAAAACAGCCTTAACTATGGCTACACCTTC
CASSFENSLNYGYTF
>NA|TRBV30|NA|TRBJ1-3
TGTGCCCTTGGGAGGGGCGCGAACACCATATATTTT
CALGRGANTIYF
>NA|TRBV6-6|NA|TRBJ1-2
TGTGCCAGCAGTCCCCGCGAGGCGGTTAACTATGGCTACACCTTC
CASSPREAVNYGYTF
>TRBD1|TRBV10-3|once|TRBJ2-5
TGTGCCATCAGTGCGGACAGGTACCAAGAGACCCAGTACTTC
CAISADRYQETQYF
>NA|TRBV27|few|TRBJ1-2
TGTGCCAGCAGTCCCTTGCCGGCCGCCTATGGCTACACCTTC
CASSPLPAAYGYTF